Below, one TCR beta chain is given with its context. Antigen unknown. These data belong to a study of CD8+ T cells in alopecia areata. For the study at large: The study gave treated patients oral tofacitinib at 5 to 10 mg twice daily. Tofacitinib therapy took 6 to 18 months; 6 months off drug came after.

The trim removed 6 bases at V and 4 bases at J, leaving 6 bases unmatched. This CDR3 contains 14 residues. Germline CDR1 is SNHLY and CDR2 is FYNNEI. Following RNA extraction, reverse transcription yielded cDNA that acted as the sequencing template. Method: immunoSEQ multiplex PCR; TCRdb's copy keeps in-frame clones and lacks some. This sample has roughly 220,000 clones, with approximately 72% found just once. Broader study findings: Between patients, shared TCR sequences were less clear than in mice. This was possibly due in part to HLA diversity in the patient population. Resident alphabeta T cells of normal skin are also sequenced in scalp samples.

Documented treatment: oral pan-JAK inhibitor, 5-10 mg twice daily. V usage is TRBV2 and J usage is TRBJ2-4, with 7 bases matching TRBD1. This clonotype was obtained from a human donor with alopecia areata. The specimen comprised CD4+ T cells sorted from blood, sampled around week 42, from a patient treated with tofacitinib. DNA for the CDR3: TGTGCCAGCAGAAGAGAACAGGGGAAAAACATTCAGTACTTC. It translates to CASRREQGKNIQYF. The full variable domain, with the rest looked up from reference TRBV2 and TRBJ2-4, is EPEVTQTPSHQVTQMGQEVILRCVPISNHLYFYWYRQILGQKVEFLVSFYNNEISEKSEIFDDQFSVERPDGSNFTLKIRSTKLEDSAMYFCASRREQGKNIQYFGAGTRLSVL.